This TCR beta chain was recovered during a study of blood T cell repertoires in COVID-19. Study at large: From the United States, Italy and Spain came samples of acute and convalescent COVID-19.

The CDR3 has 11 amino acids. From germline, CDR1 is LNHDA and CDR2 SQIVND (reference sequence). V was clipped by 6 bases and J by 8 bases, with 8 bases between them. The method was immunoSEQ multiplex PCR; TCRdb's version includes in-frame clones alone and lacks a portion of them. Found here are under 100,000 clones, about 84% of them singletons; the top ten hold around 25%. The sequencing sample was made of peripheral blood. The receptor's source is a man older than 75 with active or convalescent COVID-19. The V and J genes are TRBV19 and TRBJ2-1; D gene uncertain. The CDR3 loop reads CASRHYDEQFF. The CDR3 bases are TGTGCCAGTAGACATTACGATGAGCAGTTCTTC.